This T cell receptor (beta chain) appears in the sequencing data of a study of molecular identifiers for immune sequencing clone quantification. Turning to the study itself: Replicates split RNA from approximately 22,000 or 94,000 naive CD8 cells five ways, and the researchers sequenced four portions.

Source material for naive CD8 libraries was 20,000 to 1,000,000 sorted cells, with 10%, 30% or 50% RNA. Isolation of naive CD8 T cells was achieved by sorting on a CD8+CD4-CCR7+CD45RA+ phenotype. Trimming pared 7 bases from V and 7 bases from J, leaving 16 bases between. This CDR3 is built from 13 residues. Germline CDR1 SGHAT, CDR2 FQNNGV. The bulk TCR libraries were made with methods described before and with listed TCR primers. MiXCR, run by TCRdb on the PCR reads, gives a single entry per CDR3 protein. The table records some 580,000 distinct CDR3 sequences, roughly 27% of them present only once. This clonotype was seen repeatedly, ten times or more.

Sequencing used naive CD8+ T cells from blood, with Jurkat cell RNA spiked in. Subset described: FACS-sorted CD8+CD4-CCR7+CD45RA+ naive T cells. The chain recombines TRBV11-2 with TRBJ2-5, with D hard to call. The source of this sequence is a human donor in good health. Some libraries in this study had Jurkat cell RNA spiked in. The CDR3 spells CASTTTQLPTQYF. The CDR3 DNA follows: TGTGCCAGCACCACGACCCAGCTTCCGACCCAGTACTTC.